This note documents a single TCR beta chain sequence. The antigen it recognizes is unknown. Per-base quality was not reported, and no clone a single base away is much larger than it. The CDR3 numbers 11 residues from cysteine through phenylalanine. Solely the CDR3 DNA is kept, with 33 bases framed from the first base. Based on the germline V gene (reference sequence), the CDR1 and CDR2 sequences are SGHNT and YYREEE. The germline V and J ends show losses of 6 bases and 5 bases respectively, and no gene match explains 2 bases of the junction. The entry originates in a study of T cell changes during pregnancy in multiple sclerosis (dated by TCRdb to between 2017 and 2020). About the investigation overall: In women with multiple sclerosis, the researchers looked at how the T cell repertoire shifted as pregnancy progressed.

Libraries were constructed by the immunoSEQ multiplex PCR assay. In TCRdb, the immuneACCESS table is reduced to in-frame sequences with V and J assigned. These tables do not hold every clone; where another copy was compared, an unresolved V gene accounts for under half, and the others remain unexplained. The sample table shows roughly 49,000 clones, and 95% are seen once. The ten most abundant clones make up 5.5% to 6% of the sample. The sequencing used CD8+ T cells from peripheral blood mononuclear cells, collected in the first trimester of pregnancy. The chain joins TRBV5-4 to TRBJ2-7; 7 of the junction bases match TRBD2. This clonotype was obtained from a female donor with multiple sclerosis, enrolled in a pregnancy study. The CDR3 reads CASTAGDEQYF. The DNA reads TGTGCCAGCACCGCGGGGGACGAGCAGTACTTC.